These 16 T cell receptor beta chains originate from one sample sequenced in a study of T cells in Graves' hyperthyroidism and ophthalmopathy. Amplification of TCR beta CDR3 regions was performed using RNA transcripts as template. First-round RT-PCR targeting the TCR CDR3 was performed with the HTBI primer set. TCRdb reprocessed the multiplex PCR reads with MiXCR, giving one entry per CDR3 protein. The profile shows 160,000 or so distinct CDR3 sequences, 9.4% of them singletons. Sequenced: blood. Receptor source: a woman aged 18-30 years with Graves' hyperthyroidism that later progressed to Graves' ophthalmopathy.

This clonotype was seen many times. The chain is built from TRBV7-9 and TRBJ2-7, with D possibly being TRBD1 (6 bases). With 5 bases removed from V and 0 bases from J, the gap between germline ends came to 14 bases. Germline V CDR1 and CDR2: SEHNR, FQNEAQ (reference sequence). This CDR3 is 15 amino acids long. The CDR3 spells CASSTWDTTSYEQYF. As DNA, the CDR3 is TGTGCCAGCAGCACCTGGGACACTACCTCCTACGAGCAGTACTTC.

This clonotype was seen repeatedly, ten times or more. The chain recombines TRBV20-1 with TRBJ2-7; TRBD2 agrees at 9 bases. Trimming cost V 3 bases and J 0 bases; bases outside gene matches: 6. Germline-derived CDR1 and CDR2 are DFQATT and SNEGSKA (reference sequence). CDR3 length equals 15 residues. CDR3 nucleotides: TGCAGTGCTAGCCGCCCTAGCGGGGACTCCTACGAGCAGTACTTC. Its translation is CSASRPSGDSYEQYF.

The V call is TRBV5-1, the J call TRBJ2-5, with 10 bases fitting TRBD2. From germline, CDR1 is SGHRS and CDR2 YFSETQ. The trim removed 0 bases at V and 2 bases at J, leaving 16 bases unmatched. CDR3 length equals 20 residues. CDR3 sequence (DNA): TGCGCCAGCAGCTTGGCCCCCCGCACCGAACTAGCGGGAATACAAGAGACCCAGTACTTC. Translation: CASSLAPRTELAGIQETQYF.

The chain combines TRBV4-2 with TRBJ1-2; D is undetermined. There are 14 residues in the CDR3. Trimming stripped 0 bases from V and 8 bases from J, with 13 bases between. From germline, CDR1 is LGHNA and CDR2 YNFKEQ. The CDR3 coding sequence is TGTGCCAGCAGCCAAGATGCCGGCAGTTGGGGCTACACCTTC. It is translated as CASSQDAGSWGYTF.

Turning to this clonotype: This may come from a read error, since a much larger clone is one base off. The gene calls are TRBV9 and TRBJ1-6; D uncertain. The CDR3 loop spans 14 amino acids. The germline V gene has CDR1 SGDLS and CDR2 YYNGEE. DNA of the CDR3: TGTGCCAGCAGCGTGGGCGCCTATAATTCACCCCCCCACTTT. It is translated as CASSVGAYNSPPHF.

This clonotype was counted ten times or more. The gene calls are TRBV29-1 and TRBJ2-3; 8 bases fit TRBD1. The CDR3 has 13 amino acids. V lost 5 bases and J lost 4; bases outside the gene matches: 5. Looked up from germline, CDR1 is SQVTM and CDR2 is ANQGSEA. CDR3 sequence reads: CSVWTGIADTQYF. CDR3 nucleotide sequence: TGCAGCGTTTGGACAGGGATAGCAGATACGCAGTATTTT.

This clonotype was found many times. This rearrangement joins TRBV9 to TRBJ1-2, with 7 bases aligning to TRBD1. This CDR3 is built from 15 residues. Trimming cost V 0 bases and J 7 bases; bases outside gene matches: 9. The V gene's germline CDR1 is SGDLS and CDR2 YYNGEE. CDR3 amino acids: CASSVDPGQGVGYTF. CDR3 nucleotides: TGTGCCAGCAGCGTAGATCCGGGGCAGGGGGTTGGCTACACCTTC. Full variable domain (rest looked up from reference TRBV9 and TRBJ1-2): DSGVTQTPKHLITATGQRVTLRCSPRSGDLSVYWYQQSLDQGLQFLIQYYNGEERAKGNILERFSAQQFPDLHSELNLSSLELGDSALYFCASSVDPGQGVGYTFGSGTRLTVV.

Turning to this clonotype: A read error may be the cause here, since a much bigger clone is one base away. The chain recombines TRBV7-9 with TRBJ2-3; TRBD2 agrees at 8 bases. The length of the CDR3 is 15 residues. Germline V gene lookup returns CDR1 SEHNR and CDR2 FQNEAQ (reference sequence). CDR3: CPSSLLGGATDTQYF. Here the CDR3 DNA reads TGTCCCAGCAGCTTACTCGGGGGGGCAACAGATACGCAGTATTTT.

Many counts were recorded for this clonotype. This chain uses TRBV15 with TRBJ1-1, with no clear D. The CDR3 extends over 15 amino acids. V shed 0 bases and J shed 11 bases, with 19 bases lying between them. Germline CDR1 LNHNV, CDR2 YYDKDF (reference sequence). The CDR3 DNA follows: TGTGCCACCAGCAGAGATTGGATAGGGCGGAATCAGGCTTTCTTT. Its protein is CATSRDWIGRNQAFF. Complete variable domain (other parts from reference TRBV15 and TRBJ1-1): DAMVIQNPRYQVTQFGKPVTLSCSQTLNHNVMYWYQQKSSQAPKLLFHYYDKDFNNEADTPDNFQSRRPNTSFCFLDIRSPGLGDTAMYLCATSRDWIGRNQAFFGQGTRLTVV.

This clonotype was counted many times. This chain uses TRBV7-2 with TRBJ1-5; a possible D gene is TRBD1 (6 bases). The CDR3 spans 15 residues. Per germline, CDR1 SGHTA and CDR2 FQGNSA. Deletions cut 5 bases from V and 2 bases from J, with 13 bases between. The CDR3 nucleotides read TGTGCCAGCAGCCCCCCCTCAGGGGGCAATCAGCCCCAGCATTTT. This sequence encodes CASSPPSGGNQPQHF.

In this sample, this clonotype turned up many times. The chain couples TRBV28 to TRBJ2-1; no firm D call. Per germline, CDR1 MDHEN and CDR2 SYDVKM. V was shortened by 4 bases and J by 6 bases, with 7 bases between the two germline ends. The CDR3 contains 12 residues. Here the CDR3 DNA reads TGTGCCAGCAGTTCCAATGCCAATGAGCAGTTCTTC. This translates into CASSSNANEQFF.

This clonotype was observed a few times. V and J are TRBV6-5 and TRBJ1-1; 10 bases align to TRBD1. J lost 1 base, V lost 0 bases, and 5 bases had no gene match. The CDR3 is made up of 17 amino acids. The germline V gene encodes CDR1 MNHEY and CDR2 SVGAGI. CDR3 in DNA: TGTGCCAGCAGTTACTCGACAGGGGGCTTCTCGAACACTGAAGCTTTCTTT. Encoded protein: CASSYSTGGFSNTEAFF.

This clonotype has only a few counts. This chain uses TRBV28 with TRBJ2-1, with 9 nucleotides matching TRBD2. Germline V gives CDR1 MDHEN, CDR2 SYDVKM. The V segment lost 6 bases and the J segment 7 bases; nucleotides outside the gene matches: 13. The CDR3 length is 16 residues. The chain's CDR3 is CASSPRGGALPNEQFF. The CDR3 region has the DNA TGTGCCAGCAGCCCCCGCGGGGGGGCCCTCCCTAATGAGCAGTTCTTC.

This clonotype was seen ten or more times. This chain uses TRBV7-3 with TRBJ2-2, with 13 nucleotides matching TRBD2. The V gene's germline CDR1 is SGHTA and CDR2 FQGTGA. There are 16 residues in the CDR3. After removal of 1 base from V and 5 bases from J, the junction contained 1 base not matched to a gene. CDR3 loop: CASSLKGLAGTGELFF. CDR3 nucleotides: TGTGCCAGCAGCTTAAAGGGACTAGCGGGAACCGGGGAGCTGTTTTTT.

This clonotype was detected ten times or more. The chain is built from TRBV28 and TRBJ2-3; a weak D match, TRBD2 (6 bases). From germline, CDR1 is MDHEN and CDR2 SYDVKM. V was cut by 10 bases and J by 0 bases, with 20 bases left in between. There are 16 residues in the CDR3. CDR3 coding DNA: TGTGCCACCGCGTACCGGGGCGGGACCAGCACAGATACGCAGTATTTT. Translating it yields CATAYRGGTSTDTQYF. The full variable domain, in which reference TRBV28 and TRBJ2-3 provide the parts outside the CDR3, is DVKVTQSSRYLVKRTGEKVFLECVQDMDHENMFWYRQDPGLGLRLIYFSYDVKMKEKGDIPEGYSVSREKKERFSLILESASTNQTSMYLCATAYRGGTSTDTQYFGPGTRLTVL.

The chain carries TRBV7-2 and TRBJ2-7; D uncertain. The V gene lost 4 bases and the J gene lost 2 bases, with 12 bases spanning the gap. This CDR3 region has 14 residues. Germline-derived CDR1 and CDR2 are SGHTA and FQGNSA. Here the CDR3 DNA reads TGTGCCAGCAGCTCCTGGACGCTGGCCTACGAGCAGTACTTC. It encodes CASSSWTLAYEQYF.